These 12 T cell receptor beta chains were sequenced from one sample in a study of blood T cell repertoires in COVID-19. Clones were sequenced by immunoSEQ multiplex PCR, and TCRdb holds only the in-frame ones, with some missing. The table includes about 190,000 clones, around 80% detected once. What was sequenced was peripheral blood. The receptors derive from a man between 25 and 39 years old with active or convalescent COVID-19.

The chain has TRBV3-1 (or the pseudogene TRBV3-2) and TRBJ2-1; D unresolved. Germline values: CDR1 LGHDT, CDR2 YNNKEL (reference sequence). V was pared by 0 bases and J by 10 bases, with 13 bases between. The CDR3 is made up of 14 amino acids. CDR3 sequence: CASSQDPGSREQFF. CDR3 DNA: TGTGCCAGCAGCCAAGACCCGGGTTCTCGGGAGCAGTTCTTC.

The gene calls are TRBV15 and TRBJ1-1, with D perhaps TRBD1 (5 bases). Trimming pared 4 bases from V and 4 bases from J, leaving 16 bases between. Germline-derived CDR1 and CDR2 are LNHNV and YYDKDF (reference sequence). The CDR3 totals 15 residues. CDR3 coding DNA: TGTGCCACCAGCACCGACAGTTCCCGCTCCACTGAAGCTTTCTTT. Translation gives CATSTDSSRSTEAFF.

This clone was observed a few times. This chain uses TRBV18 with TRBJ1-1, with D hard to call. CDR1 KGHSH and CDR2 LQKENI come from the germline V gene. The CDR3 totals 15 residues. Between the trimmed V and J ends, which lost 2 bases and 4 bases, there was a span of 14 bases. The CDR3 region has the DNA TGTGCCAGCTCACCAATAACGGGTGAGGCCACTGAAGCTTTCTTT. This codes for CASSPITGEATEAFF.

The chain recombines TRBV5-1 with TRBJ1-1; 7 nucleotides match TRBD1. The CDR3 length is 14 residues. The V and J ends lost 1 base and 8 bases, in that order; junction bases with no gene match: 8. Germline CDR1 and CDR2: SGHRS and YFSETQ. The CDR3 nucleotides are TGCGCCAGCAGCTTGATAGGGGGCGGTGGGGAAGCTTTCTTT. Translation gives CASSLIGGGGEAFF.

The chain links TRBV16 to TRBJ2-7, with a weak D call TRBD2 (5 bases). In germline, CDR1 is KGHSY, CDR2 FQNENV. Trimming removed 4 bases at V and 9 bases at J, with 10 bases between. The CDR3 is made up of 11 amino acids. CDR3 amino acids: CASSPGEGQYF. CDR3 nucleotide sequence: TGTGCCAGCAGCCCCGGGGAAGGGCAGTACTTC.

The rearrangement joins TRBV4-1 to TRBJ2-1; D is possibly TRBD2 (5 bases). Germline-derived CDR1 and CDR2 are MGHRA and YSYEKL. CDR3 size: 16 residues. V gave up 2 bases and J gave up 0 bases, with 11 bases separating them. This CDR3 reads CASSQNPSSSYNEQFF. CDR3 bases: TGCGCCAGCAGCCAAAACCCTAGCTCCTCCTACAATGAGCAGTTCTTC.

A single count supports this clone. The J gene is TRBJ2-7, the V gene TRBV28; a weak D match, TRBD2 (5 bases). Germline loops: CDR1 MDHEN, CDR2 SYDVKM. The CDR3 consists of 12 residues. Trimming pared 2 bases from V and 5 bases from J, leaving 7 bases between. The CDR3 nucleotides are TGTGCCAGCAGTTTAGGACTTAACGAGCAGTACGTC. It is translated as CASSLGLNEQYV.

The rearrangement uses TRBV6-5 and TRBJ1-4; perhaps TRBD1 as D (6 bases). The germline V gene encodes CDR1 MNHEY and CDR2 SVGAGI. V was trimmed by 6 bases and J by 4 bases, leaving 12 bases between them. This CDR3 contains 14 residues. CDR3 amino acids: CASRDQGLNEKLFF. The CDR3 DNA reads TGTGCCAGCAGGGATCAGGGGCTTAATGAAAAACTGTTTTTT.

This chain joins TRBV6-5 and TRBJ2-1; weak D call: TRBD2 (5 bases). The CDR3 loop spans 13 amino acids. Per germline, CDR1 MNHEY and CDR2 SVGAGI. Trimming removed 6 bases from V and 8 bases from J, with 14 bases in between. The CDR3 sequence: CASRITSVDEQFF. The CDR3 coding sequence is TGTGCCAGCAGGATCACTAGTGTCGATGAGCAGTTCTTC.

The chain joins TRBV3-1 (or the pseudogene TRBV3-2) to TRBJ2-1; TRBD1 matches 9 bases. Germline V lookup: CDR1 LGHDT, CDR2 YNNKEL (reference sequence). J lost 3 bases, V lost 4 bases, and 4 bases had no gene match. There are 15 residues in the CDR3. In DNA form, the CDR3 reads TGTGCCAGCAGCCCCGGGACAGGGAACTACAATGAGCAGTTCTTC. It is translated as CASSPGTGNYNEQFF.

In this sample, this clone turned up once. This rearrangement joins TRBV2 to TRBJ1-2; 11 bases align to TRBD1. Germline V lookup: CDR1 SNHLY, CDR2 FYNNEI. The CDR3 runs to 14 residues. Trimming cost V 3 bases and J 7 bases; bases outside gene matches: 4. The CDR3 sequence: CASSDGQGAGGYTF. The CDR3 DNA reads as TGTGCCAGCAGTGACGGACAGGGGGCTGGTGGCTACACCTTC.

The rearrangement links TRBV2 to TRBJ2-7, with TRBD1 identical over 9 bases. CDR3 length equals 14 residues. Per the germline V gene, CDR1 is SNHLY and CDR2 is FYNNEI. Trimming took 4 bases from V and 4 from J; bases not matched to a gene: 5. The CDR3 sequence is CASSGGTGMYEQYF. CDR3 nucleotide sequence: TGTGCCAGCAGTGGGGGGACAGGGATGTACGAGCAGTACTTC. The full variable domain, completed using reference TRBV2 and TRBJ2-7, is EPEVTQTPSHQVTQMGQEVILRCVPISNHLYFYWYRQILGQKVEFLVSFYNNEISEKSEIFDDQFSVERPDGSNFTLKIRSTKLEDSAMYFCASSGGTGMYEQYFGPGTRLTVT.